This entry concerns a single T cell receptor beta chain. This sample is drawn from a study of OX40 agonist ivuxolimab in advanced cancers. About the study: Dose-escalation patients' cancers were hepatocellular carcinoma, melanoma, renal cell or head and neck cancer.

Germline CDR1 MDHEN, CDR2 SYDVKM. V dropped 5 bases and J dropped 3 bases, with 5 bases sitting between them. The CDR3 runs to 11 residues. TCRdb's table, derived via immunoSEQ multiplex PCR, lists solely in-frame clones and lacks some. Of about 68,000 clones listed, 65% to 90% are singletons. This chain joins TRBV28 and TRBJ2-7; D call uncertain. The specimen comprised CD4+ or CD8+ T cells sorted from blood, sampled in a trial of the OX40 agonist ivuxolimab. This receptor was identified in an adult with an advanced solid tumor such as melanoma, head and neck, liver or kidney cancer. The CDR3 reads CASSPLYEQYF. In nucleotides, the CDR3 is TGTGCCAGCAGTCCCCTCTACGAGCAGTACTTC.